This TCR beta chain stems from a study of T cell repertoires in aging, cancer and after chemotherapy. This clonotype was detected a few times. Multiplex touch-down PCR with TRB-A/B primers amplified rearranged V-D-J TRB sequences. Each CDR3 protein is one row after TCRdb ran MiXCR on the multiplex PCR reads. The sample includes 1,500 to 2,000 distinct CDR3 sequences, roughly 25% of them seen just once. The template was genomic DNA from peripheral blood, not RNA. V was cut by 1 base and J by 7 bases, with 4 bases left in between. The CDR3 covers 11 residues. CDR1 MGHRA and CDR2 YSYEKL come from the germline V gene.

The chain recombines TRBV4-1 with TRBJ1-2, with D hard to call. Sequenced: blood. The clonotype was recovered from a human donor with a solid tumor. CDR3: CASSQGFGYTF. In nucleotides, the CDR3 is TGCGCCAGCAGCCAAGGATTTGGCTACACCTTC.